These 17 T cell receptor beta chains were sequenced from one sample in a study of graft-versus-host responses after intestinal transplantation. Sequenced by immunoSEQ multiplex PCR; TCRdb stores in-frame clones only, minus some. The sample holds roughly 120,000 clones; 90% to 95% are singletons and the top ten take more than 0.1%. Their antigens remain unidentified. The input for sequencing was unstimulated CD4+ T cells sorted from spleen or lymph node cells, taken before intestinal transplant. These receptors were taken from a human donor who received an intestinal transplant.

The chain links TRBV11-3 to TRBJ2-1; 8 bases agree with TRBD1. The CDR3 contains 15 residues. Trimming removed 6 bases from V and 7 bases from J; junction bases left unmatched: 11. Per germline, CDR1 SGHNT and CDR2 YENEEA. The CDR3 DNA reads as TGTGCCAGCAGTCGCGGACAGGGTTGGGGGAATGAGCAGTTCTTC. Translated: CASSRGQGWGNEQFF.

V is TRBV7-9 and J is TRBJ1-1, with D tentatively TRBD1 (5 bases). The germline V and J ends were trimmed by 1 base and 5 bases, with 14 bases remaining between them. CDR3 length equals 15 residues. Germline CDR1 is SEHNR and CDR2 is FQNEAQ (reference sequence). In DNA, the CDR3 is TGTGCCAGCAGCTTAGTTGGGGCAGGGCAGACTGAAGCTTTCTTT. It translates to CASSLVGAGQTEAFF.

This chain uses TRBV19 with TRBJ1-4, with D unresolved. Per germline, CDR1 LNHDA and CDR2 SQIVND (reference sequence). The CDR3 runs to 11 residues. Trimming cost V 6 bases and J 5 bases, with 4 bases left between them. The CDR3 DNA follows: TGTGCCAGTAGCGTGAATGAAAAACTGTTTTTT. It codes for CASSVNEKLFF. The full variable domain, with the rest looked up from reference TRBV19 and TRBJ1-4, is DGGITQSPKYLFRKEGQNVTLSCEQNLNHDAMYWYRQDPGQGLRLIYYSQIVNDFQKGDIAEGYSVSREKKESFPLTVTSAQKNPTAFYLCASSVNEKLFFGSGTQLSVL.

V usage is TRBV10-2 and J usage is TRBJ1-4, with D possibly matching TRBD1 (5 bases). The CDR3 runs to 13 residues. Trimming pared 6 bases from V and 8 bases from J, leaving 13 bases between. Germline CDR1 is WSHSY and CDR2 is SAAADI. This CDR3 is CASRAGGEEKLFF. The CDR3 DNA reads TGCGCCAGCAGGGCGGGGGGAGAGGAAAAACTGTTTTTT.

J is TRBJ1-5 and V is TRBV28, with a possible D match to TRBD1 (5 bases). The CDR3 runs to 14 residues. V lost 11 bases, J lost 2 bases, and 16 bases lay in between. Germline-derived CDR1 and CDR2 are MDHEN and SYDVKM. CDR3 in DNA: TGTGCCGCCACCCCCGGGGGACGCAATCAGCCCCAGCATTTT. Protein: CAATPGGRNQPQHF.

The J gene is TRBJ2-7, the V gene TRBV30; D is possibly TRBD1 (6 bases). V lost 4 bases, J lost 3 bases, and 16 bases lay in between. CDR3 length equals 14 residues. CDR1 and CDR2 from the germline V gene are GTSNPN and SVGIG (reference sequence). The CDR3 region has the DNA TGTGCCTGGATGCCTACCGGGACATTCTACGAGCAGTACTTC. It specifies CAWMPTGTFYEQYF.

The chain links TRBV2 to TRBJ1-2, with TRBD1 matching 8 bases. This CDR3 is 15 amino acids long. Per germline, CDR1 SNHLY and CDR2 FYNNEI. J gave up 6 bases and V 5 bases, and 11 bases lay outside the gene matches. CDR3: CASSLWTGLGDGYTF. In nucleotides, the CDR3 is TGTGCCAGCAGTTTGTGGACAGGGCTGGGGGATGGCTACACCTTC.

The rearrangement uses TRBV5-3 and TRBJ2-2, with 7 bases that match TRBD2. TRBV5-3 is an ORF, and what it does is uncertain. V lost 3 bases, J lost 0 bases, and 5 bases stayed unmatched. The CDR3 has 16 residues. The CDR3 loop reads CARSSLARSNTGELFF. The CDR3 DNA sequence: TGTGCCAGAAGCTCACTAGCGCGGTCGAACACCGGGGAGCTGTTTTTT.

The J gene is TRBJ1-2, the V gene TRBV7-8; D possibly corresponds to TRBD1 (5 bases). The CDR3 runs to 13 residues. Germline values: CDR1 SGHVS, CDR2 FQNEAQ. V dropped 1 base and J dropped 6 bases, with 9 bases sitting between them. CDR3 in DNA: TGTGCCAGCAGCTTAGGGGGGACCCATGGCTACACCTTC. This codes for CASSLGGTHGYTF.

V usage is TRBV7-8 and J usage is TRBJ2-5; D might be TRBD2 (5 bases). The J call may not be correct, given that the DNA end is closer to TRBJ2-7. CDR1 is SGHVS, CDR2 FQNEAQ, per germline. This CDR3 is built from 19 residues. CDR3 nucleotides: TGTGCCAGCAGCCCCTATTCAAGAGGGCGGAAGTATAGCTCCTACGAGCAGTACTTC. Translation gives CASSPYSRGRKYSSYEQYF.

This clone was recorded a few times. This chain uses TRBV5-6 with TRBJ2-7; D possibly uses TRBD1 or TRBD2 (5 bases each). The ends were cut back, 5 bases at V and 0 bases at J, with 12 bases in the middle. In germline, CDR1 is SGHDT, CDR2 YYEEEE. The CDR3 consists of 14 residues. The CDR3 sequence: CASSPAGSSYEQYF. The CDR3 DNA sequence: TGTGCCAGCAGTCCCGCAGGGAGCTCCTACGAGCAGTACTTC.

This clone came up once. V is TRBV2 and J is TRBJ2-5; D call uncertain. Germline CDR1 is SNHLY and CDR2 is FYNNEI. Deletions cut 7 bases from V and 1 base from J, with 7 bases between. The CDR3 is 12 amino acids. The DNA of the CDR3 is TGTGCCAGCAAGAGTATCCAAGAGACCCAGTACTTC. Protein: CASKSIQETQYF.

The chain joins TRBV11-1 to TRBJ1-2; TRBD1 is a possible D gene (5 bases). The CDR3 has 14 amino acids. The V gene's germline CDR1 is SGHAT and CDR2 FQDESV (reference sequence). V was shortened by 6 bases and J by 8 bases, with 19 bases between the two germline ends. CDR3 loop: CASSPRQSPSGYTF. The CDR3 region has the DNA TGTGCCAGCAGTCCCCGACAGTCTCCAAGCGGCTACACCTTC.

V usage is TRBV9 and J usage is TRBJ2-1; maybe TRBD2 (6 bases). The CDR3 loop spans 13 amino acids. Germline CDR1 reads SGDLS; CDR2 reads YYNGEE. The V end was cut by 0 bases, the J end by 15 bases, with 16 bases between. The CDR3, as DNA: TGTGCCAGCAGCGTAGAACTAGCCGGAAGGCTGTTCTTC. This gives the protein CASSVELAGRLFF.

This rearrangement joins TRBV19 to TRBJ2-6; D uncertain. The germline V and J ends were trimmed by 4 bases and 5 bases, with 21 bases remaining between them. The CDR3 runs 18 residues. In germline, CDR1 is LNHDA, CDR2 SQIVND (reference sequence). The CDR3 DNA follows: TGTGCCAGTAGTAATAAGGAGACAAATCAAAGTCGGGCCAACGTCCTGACTTTC. Encoded protein: CASSNKETNQSRANVLTF.

Only a few counts were recorded for this clone. The V gene is TRBV10-1, the J gene TRBJ2-7, with 9 bases fitting TRBD2. V lost 0 bases to trimming and J lost 2 bases; unmatched junction nucleotides: 2. Germline V gene sequence: CDR1 WNHNN, CDR2 SYGVQD (reference sequence). The CDR3 has 15 residues. The CDR3 region is CASSESTSGAYEQYF. The CDR3 DNA reads TGCGCCAGCAGTGAGTCGACTAGCGGTGCCTACGAGCAGTACTTC.

This clone was recorded once. This rearrangement joins TRBV9 to TRBJ2-3; no definite D call. Deletions cut 0 bases from V and 5 bases from J, with 10 bases between. The germline gives CDR1 SGDLS, CDR2 YYNGEE. This CDR3 has 14 amino acids. The chain's CDR3 is CASSVAPGLDTQYF. DNA for the CDR3: TGTGCCAGCAGCGTAGCTCCCGGGTTAGATACGCAGTATTTT. The full variable domain, with the rest looked up from reference TRBV9 and TRBJ2-3, is DSGVTQTPKHLITATGQRVTLRCSPRSGDLSVYWYQQSLDQGLQFLIQYYNGEERAKGNILERFSAQQFPDLHSELNLSSLELGDSALYFCASSVAPGLDTQYFGPGTRLTVL.